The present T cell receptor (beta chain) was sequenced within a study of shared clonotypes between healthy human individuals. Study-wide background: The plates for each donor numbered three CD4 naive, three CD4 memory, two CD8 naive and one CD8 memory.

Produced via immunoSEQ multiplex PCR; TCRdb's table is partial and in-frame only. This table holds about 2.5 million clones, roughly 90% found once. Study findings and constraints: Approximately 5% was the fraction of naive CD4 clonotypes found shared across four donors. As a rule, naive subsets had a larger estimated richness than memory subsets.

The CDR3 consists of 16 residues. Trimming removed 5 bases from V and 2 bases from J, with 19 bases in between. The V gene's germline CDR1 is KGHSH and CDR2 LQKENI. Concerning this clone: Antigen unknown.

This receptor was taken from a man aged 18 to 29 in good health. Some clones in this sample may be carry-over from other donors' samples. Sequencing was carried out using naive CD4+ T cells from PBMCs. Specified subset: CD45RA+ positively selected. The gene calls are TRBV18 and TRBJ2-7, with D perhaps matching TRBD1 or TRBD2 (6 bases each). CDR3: CASSGGRTGSAYEQYF. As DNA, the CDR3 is TGTGCCAGCTCAGGGGGGCGAACAGGATCGGCCTACGAGCAGTACTTC.